The text below deals with one TCR beta chain. The data were produced by immunoSEQ multiplex PCR, yet TCRdb's version contains in-frame clones alone and is incomplete. The table includes approximately 170,000 clones, around 89% detected once. The germline V gene has CDR1 SGHRS and CDR2 YFSETQ. Trimming cost V 4 bases and J 3 bases, with 9 bases left between them. There are 13 residues in the CDR3. This specimen comes from a study of control samples from healthy donors and cancer patients. Input material: blood. The receptor was isolated from a woman between 45 and 60 years old in good health. The rearrangement uses TRBV5-1 and TRBJ2-3, with a tentative D call TRBD2 (6 bases). The CDR3 sequence: CASSTAGTDTQYF. In nucleotides, the CDR3 is TGCGCCAGCAGCACTGCGGGGACAGATACGCAGTATTTT.